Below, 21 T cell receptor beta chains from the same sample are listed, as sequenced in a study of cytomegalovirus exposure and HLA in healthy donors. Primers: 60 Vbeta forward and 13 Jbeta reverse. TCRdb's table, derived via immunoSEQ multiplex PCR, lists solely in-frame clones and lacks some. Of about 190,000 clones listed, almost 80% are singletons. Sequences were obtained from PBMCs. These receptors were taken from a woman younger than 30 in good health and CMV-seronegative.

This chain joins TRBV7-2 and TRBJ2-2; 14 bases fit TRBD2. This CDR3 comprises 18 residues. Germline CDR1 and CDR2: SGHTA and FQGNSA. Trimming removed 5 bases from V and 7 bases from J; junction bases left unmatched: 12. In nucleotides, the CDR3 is TGTGCCAGCAGCCCGAGAGGGGGACTAGCGGGAGCTATCGGGGAGCTGTTTTTT. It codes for CASSPRGGLAGAIGELFF.

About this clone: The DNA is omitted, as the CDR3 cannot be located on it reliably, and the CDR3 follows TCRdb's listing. CDR3 loop: CASSFARGNQPQHF. The chain is built from TRBV12-1 and TRBJ1-5; the table calls TRBD1, which could not be checked here. TRBV12-1 is noted as a pseudogene. The CDR3 is 14 amino acids in total, end residues counted.

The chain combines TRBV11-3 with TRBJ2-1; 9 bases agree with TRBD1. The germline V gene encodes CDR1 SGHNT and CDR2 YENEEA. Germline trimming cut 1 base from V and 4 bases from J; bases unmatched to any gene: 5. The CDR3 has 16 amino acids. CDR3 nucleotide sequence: TGTGCCAGCAGCTTAGTGGGGGACAGGGCTTACAATGAGCAGTTCTTC. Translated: CASSLVGDRAYNEQFF.

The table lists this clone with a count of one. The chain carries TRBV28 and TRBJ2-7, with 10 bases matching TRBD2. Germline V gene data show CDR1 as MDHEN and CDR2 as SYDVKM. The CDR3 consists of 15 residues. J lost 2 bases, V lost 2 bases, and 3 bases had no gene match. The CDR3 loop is CASSLLAGDAYEQYF. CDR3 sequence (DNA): TGTGCCAGCAGTTTACTAGCGGGAGATGCCTACGAGCAGTACTTC.

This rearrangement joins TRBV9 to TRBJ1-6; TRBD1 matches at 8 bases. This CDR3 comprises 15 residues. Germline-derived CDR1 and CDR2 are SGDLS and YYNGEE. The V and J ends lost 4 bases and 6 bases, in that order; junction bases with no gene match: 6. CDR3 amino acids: CASSQRGTGNSPLHF. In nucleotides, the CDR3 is TGTGCCAGCAGCCAAAGGGGGACAGGTAATTCACCCCTCCACTTT.

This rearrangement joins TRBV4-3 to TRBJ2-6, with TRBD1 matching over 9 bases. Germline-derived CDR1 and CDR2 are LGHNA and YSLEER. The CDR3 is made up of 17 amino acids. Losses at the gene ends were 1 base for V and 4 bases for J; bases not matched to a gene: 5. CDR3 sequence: CASSQGTGVGGANVLTF. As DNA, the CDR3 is TGCGCCAGCAGCCAAGGGACAGGGGTAGGCGGGGCCAACGTCCTGACTTTC.

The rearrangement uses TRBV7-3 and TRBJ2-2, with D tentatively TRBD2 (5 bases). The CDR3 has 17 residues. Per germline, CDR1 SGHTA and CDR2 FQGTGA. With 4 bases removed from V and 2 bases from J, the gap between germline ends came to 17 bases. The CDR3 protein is CASSSSLGLANTGELFF. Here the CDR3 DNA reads TGTGCCAGCAGCTCAAGCTTGGGTCTAGCAAACACCGGGGAGCTGTTTTTT.

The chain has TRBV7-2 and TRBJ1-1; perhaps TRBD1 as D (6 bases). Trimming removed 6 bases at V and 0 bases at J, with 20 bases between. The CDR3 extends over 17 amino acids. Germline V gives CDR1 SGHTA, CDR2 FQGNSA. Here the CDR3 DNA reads TGTGCCAGCAGGTTGCACGGAGGACAGTTGTTGAACACTGAAGCTTTCTTT. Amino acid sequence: CASRLHGGQLLNTEAFF.

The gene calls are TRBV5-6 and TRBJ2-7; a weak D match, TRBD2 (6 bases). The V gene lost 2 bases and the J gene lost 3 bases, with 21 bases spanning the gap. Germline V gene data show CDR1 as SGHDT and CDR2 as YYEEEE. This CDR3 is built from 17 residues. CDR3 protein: CASSFLVLSGSSYEQYF. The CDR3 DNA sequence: TGTGCCAGCAGCTTTTTGGTGCTGTCCGGGAGCAGCTACGAGCAGTACTTC.

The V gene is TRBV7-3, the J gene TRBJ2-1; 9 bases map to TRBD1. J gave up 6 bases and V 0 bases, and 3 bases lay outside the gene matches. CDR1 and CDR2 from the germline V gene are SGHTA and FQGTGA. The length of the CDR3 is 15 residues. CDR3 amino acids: CASSLTGQGVNEQFF. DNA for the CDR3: TGTGCCAGCAGCTTAACGGGACAGGGAGTCAATGAGCAGTTCTTC.

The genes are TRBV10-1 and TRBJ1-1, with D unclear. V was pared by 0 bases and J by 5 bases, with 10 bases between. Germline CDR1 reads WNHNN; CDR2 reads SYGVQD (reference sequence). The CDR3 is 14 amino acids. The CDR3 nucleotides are TGCGCCAGCAGTGAGTCGAGAGTCGAGACTGAAGCTTTCTTT. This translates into CASSESRVETEAFF.

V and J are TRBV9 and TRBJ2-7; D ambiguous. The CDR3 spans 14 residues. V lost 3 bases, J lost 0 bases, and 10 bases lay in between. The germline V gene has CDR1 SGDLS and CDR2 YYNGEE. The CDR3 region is CASSATGSSYEQYF. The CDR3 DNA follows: TGTGCCAGCAGCGCGACCGGGTCCTCCTACGAGCAGTACTTC.

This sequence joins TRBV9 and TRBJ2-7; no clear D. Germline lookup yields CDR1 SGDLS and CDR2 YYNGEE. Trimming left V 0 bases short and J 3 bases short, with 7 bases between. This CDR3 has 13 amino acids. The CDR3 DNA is TGTGCCAGCAGCGTAGGGCAGGACTACGAGCAGTACTTC. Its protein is CASSVGQDYEQYF.

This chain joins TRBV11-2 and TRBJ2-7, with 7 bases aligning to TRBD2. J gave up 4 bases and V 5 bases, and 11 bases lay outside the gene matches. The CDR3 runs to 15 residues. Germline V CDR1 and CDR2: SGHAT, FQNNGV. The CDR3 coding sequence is TGTGCCAGCAGCCCCCTGTCCGGCGGGAGATACGAGCAGTACTTC. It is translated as CASSPLSGGRYEQYF. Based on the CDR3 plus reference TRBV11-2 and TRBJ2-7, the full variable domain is EAGVAQSPRYKIIEKRQSVAFWCNPISGHATLYWYQQILGQGPKLLIQFQNNGVVDDSQLPKDRFSAERLKGVDSTLKIQPAKLEDSAVYLCASSPLSGGRYEQYFGPGTRLTVT.

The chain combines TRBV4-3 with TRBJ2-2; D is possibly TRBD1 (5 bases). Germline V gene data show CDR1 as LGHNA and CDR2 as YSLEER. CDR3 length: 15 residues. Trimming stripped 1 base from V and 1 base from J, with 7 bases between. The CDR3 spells CASSQGRVNTGELFF. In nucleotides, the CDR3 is TGCGCCAGCAGCCAAGGCAGGGTGAACACCGGGGAGCTGTTTTTT.

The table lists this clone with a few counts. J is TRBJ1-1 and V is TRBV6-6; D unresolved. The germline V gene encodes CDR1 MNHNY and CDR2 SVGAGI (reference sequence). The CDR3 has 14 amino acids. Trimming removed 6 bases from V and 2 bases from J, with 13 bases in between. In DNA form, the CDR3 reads TGTGCCAGCAGCACGGAGTACGGAAACACTGAAGCTTTCTTT. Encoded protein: CASSTEYGNTEAFF.

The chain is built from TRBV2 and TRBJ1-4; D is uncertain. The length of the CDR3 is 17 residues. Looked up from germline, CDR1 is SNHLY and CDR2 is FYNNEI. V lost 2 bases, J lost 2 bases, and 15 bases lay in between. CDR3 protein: CASSESSFVLTNEKLFF. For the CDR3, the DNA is TGTGCCAGCAGTGAAAGTTCGTTCGTACTTACTAATGAAAAACTGTTTTTT.

The CDR3 DNA sequence: TGTGCCACCAGCACCGCCGGGACAGGGAACACTGAAGCTTTCTTT. This gives the protein CATSTAGTGNTEAFF. This sequence joins TRBV15 and TRBJ1-1; 8 bases fit TRBD1. The CDR3 is 15 residues long. Trimming cost V 4 bases and J 1 base; bases outside gene matches: 5. The V gene's germline CDR1 is LNHNV and CDR2 YYDKDF (reference sequence).

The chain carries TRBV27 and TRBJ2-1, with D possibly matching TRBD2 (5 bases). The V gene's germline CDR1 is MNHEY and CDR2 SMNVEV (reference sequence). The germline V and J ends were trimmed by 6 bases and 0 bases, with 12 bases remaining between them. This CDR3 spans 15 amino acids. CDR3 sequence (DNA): TGTGCCAGCAGGCCGGGGTATAGCTCCTACAATGAGCAGTTCTTC. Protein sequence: CASRPGYSSYNEQFF.

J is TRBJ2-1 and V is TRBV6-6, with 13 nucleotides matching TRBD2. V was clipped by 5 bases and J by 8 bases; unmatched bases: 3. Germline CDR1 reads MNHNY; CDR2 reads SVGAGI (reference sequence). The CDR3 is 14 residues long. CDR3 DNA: TGTGCCAGCAGTCGACTAGCGGGGGGACATGAGCAGTTCTTC. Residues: CASSRLAGGHEQFF.

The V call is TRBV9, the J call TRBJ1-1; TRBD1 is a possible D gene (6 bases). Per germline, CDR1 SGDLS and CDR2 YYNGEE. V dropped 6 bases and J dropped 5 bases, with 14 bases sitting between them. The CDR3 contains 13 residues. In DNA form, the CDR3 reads TGTGCCAGCACTCCACAGGGTCGAACTGAAGCTTTCTTT. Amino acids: CASTPQGRTEAFF.